The TCR beta chain described here comes from a study of blood T cell repertoires in COVID-19 (dated by TCRdb to the early 2020s). For context, the study as a whole: Collaborator samples came from the United States, Italy and Spain and covered acute and convalescent phases of COVID-19. The repertoires were released in a freely available public database intended as a resource for research on the immune response to SARS-CoV-2. The material from the prospective study consisted of cDNA or gDNA derived from T cells, B-cell-depleted T cells, or PBMCs. Where available, HLA class I and class II types were obtained from metadata supplied by the sample provider rather than from assay-based typing. Samples were obtained from the ongoing ImmuneRACE study (first 160 participants) and from roughly 1,300 subjects provided by 6 global collaborators. Deeply sampled blood TCRbeta repertoires from subjects exposed to, actively infected with, or recovered from COVID-19 were included in the dataset. Sample metadata almost always included a de-identified subject ID, COVID-19 status, age in years and sex. What the authors observed across the whole study: Clinical and demographic metadata were provided uncurated, with the amount varying by source and participant.

In regard to this clone: Its antigen is currently not known. Base qualities are not provided; no much larger clone lies one nucleotide away.

The immunoSEQ Assay, a bias-controlled multiplex PCR, was used to amplify TCRbeta CDR3 regions from genomic DNA. As for how the authors treated the data: The number of nucleated cells in each sample was estimated from the amplification of reference gene primers within the assay. To quantify the absolute abundance of each unique TCRbeta CDR3 rearrangement, sequence reads were collapsed and filtered. Productive Simpson clonality was computed per sample as the square root of Simpson's diversity index over productive rearrangements. The immuneACCESS repertoire file appears here via TCRdb, limited to in-frame rearrangements. These files lack a portion of the clones; in checked studies, under half of the deficit traces to unresolved V genes, and the cause of the others is not known. That table gives V, J and clone size, and the DNA gave D and trimming. For this sample there are some 200,000 clones; roughly 86% appear just once. 10% of the sample rests with the top ten.

For CDR1 and CDR2, the germline V gene (reference sequence) lists SGHNT and YYREEE. For this chain, trimming is 2 bases at the V end and 4 bases at the J end, and the number of junction bases without a gene match is 7. Measured from the cysteine to the phenylalanine, the CDR3 is 15 residues long. Only the CDR3 DNA stays, 45 bases, in frame from base 1. In the prospective study, participants were about 18 to 95 years old, resided in 24 geographic areas of the United States, and were enrolled through a virtual design. In the prospective study, participants were assigned to cohorts based on the clinical history participants reported in a screening survey and a study questionnaire. In the prospective study, mobile phlebotomists collected whole blood, serum and a nasopharyngeal or oropharyngeal swab from each participant. Participants in the prospective study had the option to provide additional blood draws and questionnaires over a 2-month period. Before DNA extraction, prospective study blood samples were shipped either frozen or at room temperature.

Material for sequencing was PBMCs or T cells enriched from blood (not recorded which). The clonotype was recovered from a man younger than 35 with acute COVID-19. This receptor chain uses TRBV5-4 and TRBJ2-5, with 8 central nucleotides matching TRBD2. The DNA is as follows: TGTGCCAGCAGCTTCCTCTCGGGAGGGGGAGAGACCCAGTACTTC. This is translated as CASSFLSGGGETQYF. Joined to the reference TRBV5-4 and TRBJ2-5 proteins, this CDR3 gives the full variable domain: ETGVTQSPTHLIKTRGQQVTLRCSSQSGHNTVSWYQQALGQGPQFIFQYYREEENGRGNFPPRFSGLQFPNYSSELNVNALELDDSALYLCASSFLSGGGETQYFGPGTRLLVL.